Listed here are 5 T cell receptor beta chains from one sample, sequenced in a study of response to subunit inactivated influenza vaccine. In TCRdb, the RT-PCR reads were re-called with MiXCR into one record per CDR3 protein. The sample holds around 760,000 distinct CDR3 sequences, 14% seen once. This material consisted of PBMCs from blood, taken less than 15 days before vaccination. The receptors stem from a man over 45 who received an inactivated influenza vaccine.

This clonotype turned up a few times. In DNA form, the CDR3 reads TGTGCCAGCAGCTTAGAATCAGGAATCTCCTACGAGCAGTACTTC. Amino acid sequence: CASSLESGISYEQYF. The chain uses TRBV7-2 and TRBJ2-7; D gene uncertain. The CDR3 spans 15 residues. V lost 1 base to trimming and J lost 0 bases, with 10 bases between them. Germline CDR1 and CDR2: SGHTA and FQGNSA.

The J gene is TRBJ2-7, the V gene TRBV6-6; 7 bases are a match to TRBD1. Germline lookup yields CDR1 MNHNY and CDR2 SVGAGI (reference sequence). The ends lost 5 bases at V and 7 bases at J; junction bases unmatched: 11. The CDR3 totals 14 residues. The CDR3 reads CASSKTGTRSEQYF. CDR3 coding DNA: TGTGCCAGCAGTAAGACAGGGACAAGGTCGGAGCAGTACTTC.

The CDR3 here is CASSPPDRPFREQYF. The CDR3 DNA reads TGTGCCAGCTCACCACCAGACCGACCTTTCCGGGAGCAGTACTTC. V usage is TRBV18 and J usage is TRBJ2-7; D gene uncertain. Trimming left V 0 bases short and J 7 bases short, with 16 bases between. This CDR3 has 15 amino acids. The germline gives CDR1 KGHSH, CDR2 LQKENI.

This clonotype has ten or more counts. V usage is TRBV5-1 and J usage is TRBJ2-7; 10 nucleotides align to TRBD2. The CDR3 spans 15 residues. Germline V CDR1 and CDR2: SGHRS, YFSETQ. The V segment lost 0 bases and the J segment 3 bases; nucleotides outside the gene matches: 3. The CDR3 DNA reads as TGCGCCAGCAGCTTGGGGTCTAGCGGGAGCTACGAGCAGTACTTC. Protein product: CASSLGSSGSYEQYF.

The table lists this clonotype with many counts. The chain has TRBV12-3 or TRBV12-4 and TRBJ1-5, with a possible D match to TRBD1 (5 bases). The CDR3 extends over 14 amino acids. V was shortened by 1 base and J by 3 bases, with 7 bases between the two germline ends. The DNA of the CDR3 is TGTGCCAGCAGTTTAGTCGGACACAATCAGCCCCAGCATTTT. Its protein product is CASSLVGHNQPQHF.